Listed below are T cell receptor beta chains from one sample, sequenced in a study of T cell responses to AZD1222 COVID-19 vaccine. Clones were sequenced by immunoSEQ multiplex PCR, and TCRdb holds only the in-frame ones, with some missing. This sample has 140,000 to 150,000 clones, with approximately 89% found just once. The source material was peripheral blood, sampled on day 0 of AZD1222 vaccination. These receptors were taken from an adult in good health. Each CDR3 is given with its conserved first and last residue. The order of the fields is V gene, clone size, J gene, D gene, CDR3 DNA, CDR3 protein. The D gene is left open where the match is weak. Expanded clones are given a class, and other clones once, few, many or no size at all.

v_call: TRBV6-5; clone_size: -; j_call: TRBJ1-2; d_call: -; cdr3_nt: TGTGCCAGCAGGGCCAGCAACTATGGCTACACCTTC; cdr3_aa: CASRASNYGYTF
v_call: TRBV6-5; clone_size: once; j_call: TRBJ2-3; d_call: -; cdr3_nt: TGTGCCAGCAGTTACTTCCCAGGGACCACAGATACGCAGTATTTT; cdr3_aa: CASSYFPGTTDTQYF
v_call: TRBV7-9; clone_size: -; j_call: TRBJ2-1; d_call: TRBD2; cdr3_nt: TGTGCCAGCAGCTTAGCCGGGACTAGCGGGGTCAATGAGCAGTTCTTC; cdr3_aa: CASSLAGTSGVNEQFF
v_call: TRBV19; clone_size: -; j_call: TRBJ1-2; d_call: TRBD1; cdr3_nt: TGTGCCAGTAGTCCACAGGGGGTCTATGGCTACACCTTC; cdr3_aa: CASSPQGVYGYTF
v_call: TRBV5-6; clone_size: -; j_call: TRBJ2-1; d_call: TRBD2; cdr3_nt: TGTGCCACCTTTATAGCGGGGCGCCTCTCCTACAATGAGCAGTTCTTC; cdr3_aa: CATFIAGRLSYNEQFF
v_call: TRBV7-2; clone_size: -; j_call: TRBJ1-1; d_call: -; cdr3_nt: TGTGCCAGCAGGCCTCACCCCGAGGGGCCAGCTTTCTTT; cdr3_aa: CASRPHPEGPAFF
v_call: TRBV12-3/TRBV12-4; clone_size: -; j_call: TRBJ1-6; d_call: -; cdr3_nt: TGTGCCAGCAGTGCATACAGGAATTCACCCCTCCACTTT; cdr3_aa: CASSAYRNSPLHF
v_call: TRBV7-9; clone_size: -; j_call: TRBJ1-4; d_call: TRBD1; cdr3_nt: TGTGCCAGCAGCTTTTACGGGACAGGAGGATCAACTAATGAAAAACTGTTTTTT; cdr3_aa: CASSFYGTGGSTNEKLFF
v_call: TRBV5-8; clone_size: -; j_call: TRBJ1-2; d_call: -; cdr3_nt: TGTGCCAGCAGCTTGCACACCTACTCCTATGGCTACACCTTC; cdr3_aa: CASSLHTYSYGYTF
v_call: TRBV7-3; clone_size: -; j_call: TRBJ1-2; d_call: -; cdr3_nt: TGTGCCAGCAGCCCTGATCGGGACTCTTGGTATGGCTACACCTTC; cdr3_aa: CASSPDRDSWYGYTF
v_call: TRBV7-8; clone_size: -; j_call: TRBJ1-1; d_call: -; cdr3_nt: TGTGCCAGCAGCTTAGAGGGGAACACTGAAGCTTTCTTT; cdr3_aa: CASSLEGNTEAFF
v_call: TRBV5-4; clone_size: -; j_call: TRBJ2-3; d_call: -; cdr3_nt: TGTGCCAGCAGCCGCTACTCGAGGGGGAGCCCAGATACGCAGTATTTT; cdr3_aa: CASSRYSRGSPDTQYF
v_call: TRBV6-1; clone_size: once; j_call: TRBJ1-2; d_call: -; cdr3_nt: TGTGCCAGCAGTGAAGCCGATTCTAACTATGGCTACACCTTC; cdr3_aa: CASSEADSNYGYTF
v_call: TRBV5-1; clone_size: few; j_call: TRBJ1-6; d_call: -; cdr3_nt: TGCGCCAGCAGCTTGGAGTCAGGGCTCCGATCTTCACCCCTCCACTTT; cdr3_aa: CASSLESGLRSSPLHF
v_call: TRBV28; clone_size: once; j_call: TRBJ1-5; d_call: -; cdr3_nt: TGTGCCAGCAGTCAACAGATCAATCAGCCCCAGCATTTT; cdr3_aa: CASSQQINQPQHF
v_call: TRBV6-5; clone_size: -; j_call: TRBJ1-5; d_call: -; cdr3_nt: TGTGCCAGCAGTCCGGGCGGGGGGGCCGGACAGCCCCAGCATTTT; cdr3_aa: CASSPGGGAGQPQHF
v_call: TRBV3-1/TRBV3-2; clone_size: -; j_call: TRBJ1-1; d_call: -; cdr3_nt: TGTGCCGTCCGAGGGAGGACTGAAGCTTTCTTT; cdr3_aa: CAVRGRTEAFF
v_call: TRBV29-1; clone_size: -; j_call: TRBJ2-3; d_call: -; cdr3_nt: TGCAGCGGAAGGACCGGAGATACGCAGTATTTT; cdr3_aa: CSGRTGDTQYF
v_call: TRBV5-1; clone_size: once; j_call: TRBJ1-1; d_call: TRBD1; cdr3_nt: TGCGCCAGCAGCTTGGAGGGGACAGGGGGTACTGAAGCTTTCTTT; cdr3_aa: CASSLEGTGGTEAFF
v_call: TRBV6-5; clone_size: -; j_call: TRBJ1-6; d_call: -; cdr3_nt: TGTGCCAGCGTCGCTACTAGGAACGTTTCACCCCTCCACTTT; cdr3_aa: CASVATRNVSPLHF
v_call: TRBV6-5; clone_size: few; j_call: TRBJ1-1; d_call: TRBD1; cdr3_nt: TGTGCCAGCAGTCCCCCTGCGGGACAGACTGAAGCTTTCTTT; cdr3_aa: CASSPPAGQTEAFF
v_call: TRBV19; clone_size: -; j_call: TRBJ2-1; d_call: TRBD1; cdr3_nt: TGTGCCAGTAGTCCCTGGGGACAGGGGGGCAATGAGCAGTTCTTC; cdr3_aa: CASSPWGQGGNEQFF
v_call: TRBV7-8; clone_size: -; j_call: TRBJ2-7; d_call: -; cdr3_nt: TGTGCCAGCAGCCCGGGTAGGTTCGAGCAGTACTTC; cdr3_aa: CASSPGRFEQYF
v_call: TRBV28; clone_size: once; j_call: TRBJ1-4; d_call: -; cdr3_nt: TGTGCCCACCAGGGGTTTGCTCCCGATGAAAAACTGTTTTTT; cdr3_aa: CAHQGFAPDEKLFF
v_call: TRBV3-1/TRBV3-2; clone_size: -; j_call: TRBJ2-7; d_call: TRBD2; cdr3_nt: TGTGCCAGCAGCCCGAGCGGGGGGGACTACGAGCAGTACTTC; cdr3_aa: CASSPSGGDYEQYF
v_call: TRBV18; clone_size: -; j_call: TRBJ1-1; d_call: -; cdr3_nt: TGTGCCAGCTCACACGGGGAAAACACTGAAGCTTTCTTT; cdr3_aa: CASSHGENTEAFF
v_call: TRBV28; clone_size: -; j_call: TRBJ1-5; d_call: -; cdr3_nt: TGTGCCAGCAGTTTGGTAGTGGGGTTCAGCAATCAGCCCCAGCATTTT; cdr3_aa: CASSLVVGFSNQPQHF
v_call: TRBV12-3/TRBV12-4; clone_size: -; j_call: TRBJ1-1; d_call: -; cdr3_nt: TGTGCCAGCAGTCCCACAGGGAGAGGACAAGCTTTCTTT; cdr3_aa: CASSPTGRGQAFF
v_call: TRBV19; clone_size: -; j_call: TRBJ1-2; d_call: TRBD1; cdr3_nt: TGTGCCAGCCGACAGGGGGTTGGCTACACCTTC; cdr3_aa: CASRQGVGYTF
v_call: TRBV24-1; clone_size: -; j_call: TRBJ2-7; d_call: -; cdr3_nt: TGTGCCACCAGTGACAGGTACGAGCAGTACTTC; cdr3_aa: CATSDRYEQYF
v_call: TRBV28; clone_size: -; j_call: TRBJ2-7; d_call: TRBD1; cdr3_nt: TGTGCCAGCAGTACTTTCAGGGGGCGCGAGCAGTACTTC; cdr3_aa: CASSTFRGREQYF
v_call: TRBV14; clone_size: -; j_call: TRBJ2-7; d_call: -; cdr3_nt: TGTGCCAGCAGCCAAAAGAGAAGAAGGGACTCATCCGAGCAGTACTTC; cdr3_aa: CASSQKRRRDSSEQYF
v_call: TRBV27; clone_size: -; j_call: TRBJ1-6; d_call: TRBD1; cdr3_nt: TGTGCCAGCAGAAAAAGCTCCGGACAGGGGAATAATTCACCCCTCCACTTT; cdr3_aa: CASRKSSGQGNNSPLHF
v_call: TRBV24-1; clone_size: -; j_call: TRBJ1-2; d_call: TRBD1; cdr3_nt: TGTGCCACCAGTGATCCCCGGACAGGGGGCGTTTATGGCTACACCTTC; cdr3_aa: CATSDPRTGGVYGYTF
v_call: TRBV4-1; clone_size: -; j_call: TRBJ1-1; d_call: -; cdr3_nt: TGCGCCAGCAGGCGAAGATCTAGGAGCCCGAACACTGAAGCTTTCTTT; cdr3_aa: CASRRRSRSPNTEAFF
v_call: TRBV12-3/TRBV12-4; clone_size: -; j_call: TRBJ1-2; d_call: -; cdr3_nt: TGTGCCAGCTACCGGGCAAACTATGGCTACACCTTC; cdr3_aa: CASYRANYGYTF
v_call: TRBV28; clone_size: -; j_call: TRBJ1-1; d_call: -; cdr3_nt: TGTGCCAGCAGTCCCCCCTACAGGGCAGAAGCTTTCTTT; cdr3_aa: CASSPPYRAEAFF
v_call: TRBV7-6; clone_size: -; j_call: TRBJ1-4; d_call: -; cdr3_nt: TGTGCCAGCAGCTTAGGATCGAGTGAAAAACTGTTTTTT; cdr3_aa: CASSLGSSEKLFF
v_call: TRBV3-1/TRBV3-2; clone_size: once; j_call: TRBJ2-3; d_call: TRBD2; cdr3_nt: TGTGCCAGCAGCGACTCCGGGCTAGCGGGATCAGATACGCAGTATTTT; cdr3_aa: CASSDSGLAGSDTQYF
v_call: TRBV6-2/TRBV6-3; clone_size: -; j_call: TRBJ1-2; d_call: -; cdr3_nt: TGTGCCAGCAGTTCGGAGGACCACTATGGCTACACCTTC; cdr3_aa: CASSSEDHYGYTF
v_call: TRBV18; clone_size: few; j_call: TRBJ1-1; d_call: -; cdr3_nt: TGTGCCAGCTCACTTACCGATACAGGGACTACTGAAGCTTTCTTT; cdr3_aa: CASSLTDTGTTEAFF
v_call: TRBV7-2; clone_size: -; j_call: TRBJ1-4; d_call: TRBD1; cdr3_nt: TGTGCCAGCAGCCAGACAGGGTTGGATGAAAAACTGTTTTTT; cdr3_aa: CASSQTGLDEKLFF
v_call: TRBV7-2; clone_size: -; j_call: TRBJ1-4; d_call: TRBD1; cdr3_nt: TGTGCCAGCAGCTTAGCTAGGACAGGGAGTGAAAAACTGTTTTTT; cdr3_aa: CASSLARTGSEKLFF
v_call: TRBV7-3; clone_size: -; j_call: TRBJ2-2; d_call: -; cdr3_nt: TGTGCCAGCAGCTTAAGGGATACCGGGGAGCTGTTTTTT; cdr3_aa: CASSLRDTGELFF
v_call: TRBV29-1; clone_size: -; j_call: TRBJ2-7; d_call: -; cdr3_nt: TGCAGCGCCACGGGTGGCGCGACCCTTAGGGAGCAGTACTTC; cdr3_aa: CSATGGATLREQYF
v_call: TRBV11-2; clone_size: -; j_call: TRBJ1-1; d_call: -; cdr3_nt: TGTGCCAGCAGCGCAGGGGACGAGGGCACTGAAGCTTTCTTT; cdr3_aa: CASSAGDEGTEAFF
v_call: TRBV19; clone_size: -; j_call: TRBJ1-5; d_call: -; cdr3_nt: TGTGCCAGTAGTCTCTACTCGGATCGGCCCCAGCATTTT; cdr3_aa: CASSLYSDRPQHF
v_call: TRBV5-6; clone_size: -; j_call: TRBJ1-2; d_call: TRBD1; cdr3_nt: TGTGCCAGCAGCTCCTTACCGGGACAGGGGGAATCCTATGGCTACACCTTC; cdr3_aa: CASSSLPGQGESYGYTF
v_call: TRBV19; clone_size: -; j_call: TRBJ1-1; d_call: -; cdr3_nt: TGTGCCAGTAGTTTACGGGGGGTCACTGAAGCTTTCTTT; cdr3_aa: CASSLRGVTEAFF
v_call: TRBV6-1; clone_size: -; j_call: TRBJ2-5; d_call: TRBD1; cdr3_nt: TGTGCCAGCAGTGAATGGGGACAGGGTATTCCAGAGACCCAGTACTTC; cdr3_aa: CASSEWGQGIPETQYF
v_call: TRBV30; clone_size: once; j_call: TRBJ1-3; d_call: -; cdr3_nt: TGTGCCTGCTCGGGTGGAAACACCATATATTTT; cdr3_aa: CACSGGNTIYF
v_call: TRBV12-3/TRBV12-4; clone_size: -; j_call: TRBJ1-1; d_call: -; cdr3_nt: TGTGCCAGCAGTTTGTCAGGGGCTGCGGAAGCTTTCTTT; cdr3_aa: CASSLSGAAEAFF
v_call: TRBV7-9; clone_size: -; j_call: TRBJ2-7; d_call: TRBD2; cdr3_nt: TGTGCCAGCAGCTCGACTAGCGGGTCAACCTACGAGCAGTACTTC; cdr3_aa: CASSSTSGSTYEQYF
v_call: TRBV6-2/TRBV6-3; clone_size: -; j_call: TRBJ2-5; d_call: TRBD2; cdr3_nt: TGTGCCAGCAGTTACCCCGGGACTAGCGGGACCCAGTACTTC; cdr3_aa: CASSYPGTSGTQYF
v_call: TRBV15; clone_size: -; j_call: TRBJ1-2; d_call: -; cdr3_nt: TGTGCCACCAGCAAAGTTCTTGGGACCAAGAACTATGGCTACACCTTC; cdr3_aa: CATSKVLGTKNYGYTF